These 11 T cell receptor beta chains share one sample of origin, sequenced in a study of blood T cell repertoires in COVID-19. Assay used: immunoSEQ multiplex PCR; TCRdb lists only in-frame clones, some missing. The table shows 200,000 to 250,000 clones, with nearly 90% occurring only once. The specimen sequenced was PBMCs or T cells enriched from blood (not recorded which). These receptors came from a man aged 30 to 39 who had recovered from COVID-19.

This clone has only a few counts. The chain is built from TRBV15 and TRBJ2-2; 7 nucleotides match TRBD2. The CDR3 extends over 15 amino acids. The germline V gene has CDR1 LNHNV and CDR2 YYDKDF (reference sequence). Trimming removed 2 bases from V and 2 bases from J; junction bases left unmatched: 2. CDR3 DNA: TGTGCCACCAGCAGACTAGCGGTCAACACCGGGGAGCTGTTTTTT. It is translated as CATSRLAVNTGELFF. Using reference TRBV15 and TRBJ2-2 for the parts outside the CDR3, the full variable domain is DAMVIQNPRYQVTQFGKPVTLSCSQTLNHNVMYWYQQKSSQAPKLLFHYYDKDFNNEADTPDNFQSRRPNTSFCFLDIRSPGLGDTAMYLCATSRLAVNTGELFFGEGSRLTVL.

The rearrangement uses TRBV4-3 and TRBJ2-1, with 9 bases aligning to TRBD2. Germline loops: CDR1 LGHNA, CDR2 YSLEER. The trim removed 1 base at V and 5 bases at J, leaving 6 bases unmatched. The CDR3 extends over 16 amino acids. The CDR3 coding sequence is TGCGCCAGCAGCCAAGCAAAGTGGACTAGCGACAATGAGCAGTTCTTC. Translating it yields CASSQAKWTSDNEQFF.

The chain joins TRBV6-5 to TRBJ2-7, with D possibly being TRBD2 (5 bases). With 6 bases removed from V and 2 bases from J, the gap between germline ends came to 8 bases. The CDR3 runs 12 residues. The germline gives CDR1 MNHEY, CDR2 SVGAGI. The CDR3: CASRGETYEQYF. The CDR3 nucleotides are TGTGCCAGCAGGGGAGAAACCTACGAGCAGTACTTC.

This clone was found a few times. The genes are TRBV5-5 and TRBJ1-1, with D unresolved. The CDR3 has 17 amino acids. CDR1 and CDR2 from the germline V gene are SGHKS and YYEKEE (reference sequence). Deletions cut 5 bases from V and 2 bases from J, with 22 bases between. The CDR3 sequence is CASRFQATALPNTEAFF. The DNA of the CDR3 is TGTGCCAGCAGATTTCAAGCGACTGCCTTACCCAACACTGAAGCTTTCTTT.

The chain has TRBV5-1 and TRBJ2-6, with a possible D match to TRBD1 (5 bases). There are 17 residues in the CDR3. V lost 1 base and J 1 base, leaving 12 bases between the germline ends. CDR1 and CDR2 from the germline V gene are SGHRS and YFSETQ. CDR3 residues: CASSLTPDRSGANVLTF. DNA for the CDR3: TGCGCCAGCAGCTTGACCCCCGACAGATCTGGGGCCAACGTCCTGACTTTC.

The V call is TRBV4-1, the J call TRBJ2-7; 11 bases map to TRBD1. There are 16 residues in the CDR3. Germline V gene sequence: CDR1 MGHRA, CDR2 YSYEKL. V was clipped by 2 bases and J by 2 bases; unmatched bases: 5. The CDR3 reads CASSQRGTGGPYEQYF. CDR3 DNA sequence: TGCGCCAGCAGCCAAAGGGGGACAGGGGGACCCTACGAGCAGTACTTC.

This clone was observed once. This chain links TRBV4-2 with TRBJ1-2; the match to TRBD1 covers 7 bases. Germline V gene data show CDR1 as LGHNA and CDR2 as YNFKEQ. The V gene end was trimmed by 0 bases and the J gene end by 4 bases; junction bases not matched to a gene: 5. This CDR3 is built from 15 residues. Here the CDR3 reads CASSQDFKGAYGYTF. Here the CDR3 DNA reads TGTGCCAGCAGCCAAGATTTTAAGGGGGCCTATGGCTACACCTTC.

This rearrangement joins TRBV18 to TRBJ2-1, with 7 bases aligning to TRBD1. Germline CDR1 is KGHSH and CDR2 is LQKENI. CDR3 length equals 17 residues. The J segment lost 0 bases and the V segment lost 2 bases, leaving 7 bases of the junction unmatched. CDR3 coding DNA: TGTGCCAGCTCACCATCCTCGGGACAGAGCTCCTACAATGAGCAGTTCTTC. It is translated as CASSPSSGQSSYNEQFF.

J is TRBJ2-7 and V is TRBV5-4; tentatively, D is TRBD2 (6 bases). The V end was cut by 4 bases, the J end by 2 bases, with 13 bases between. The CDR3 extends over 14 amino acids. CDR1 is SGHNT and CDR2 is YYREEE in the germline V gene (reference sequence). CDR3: CASSTGLKTYEQYF. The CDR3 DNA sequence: TGTGCCAGCAGCACGGGACTGAAGACCTACGAGCAGTACTTC.

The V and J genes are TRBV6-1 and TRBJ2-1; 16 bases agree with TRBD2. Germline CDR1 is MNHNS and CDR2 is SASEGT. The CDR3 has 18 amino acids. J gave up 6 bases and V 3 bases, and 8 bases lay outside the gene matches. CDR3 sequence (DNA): TGTGCCAGCAGTGACCGGGGGACTAGCGGGAGGGCCTCCAATGAGCAGTTCTTC. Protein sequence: CASSDRGTSGRASNEQFF.

The CDR3 DNA reads as TGTGCCAGCTCACCGGGGGGGGACAGGGCTGATTCACCCCTCCACTTT. Its translation: CASSPGGDRADSPLHF. The chain is built from TRBV18 and TRBJ1-6; 9 bases are shared with TRBD1. Germline CDR1 KGHSH, CDR2 LQKENI. Trimming cost V 3 bases and J 8 bases; bases outside gene matches: 8. This CDR3 comprises 16 residues.